This T cell receptor beta chain was identified in a study of blood T cell repertoires in COVID-19. The repertoire was sequenced with immunoSEQ multiplex PCR; TCRdb's copy has only in-frame clones and lacks some. The sample lists over 50,000 clones, around 87% occurring once. The TCR was taken from a man aged 55-75 years with acute or convalescent COVID-19. What was sequenced was peripheral blood.

The CDR3 DNA reads TGTGCCAGCAGTGAGCAGGGTATAAACGGGAAACTGTTTTTT. Translation gives CASSEQGINGKLFF. The V gene is TRBV2, the J gene TRBJ1-4; perhaps TRBD1 as D (5 bases). The CDR3 contains 14 residues. V gave up 3 bases and J gave up 11 bases, with 16 bases separating them. In germline, CDR1 is SNHLY, CDR2 FYNNEI.